This T cell receptor beta chain was identified during a study of T-cell reconstitution after alpha-beta-depleted transplantation in children. Study-level points and caveats: Reportedly, roughly two months post-transplant, alpha-beta T cells arose from several hundred expanded graft clones.

This clonotype turned up a few times. Antigen unknown. Unique molecular identifiers were incorporated during preparation of the TCRbeta library. One entry per CDR3 protein, called by TCRdb with MiXCR from the PCR reads. The sample contains fewer than 250,000 distinct CDR3 sequences, roughly 15% of which appear only once. This CDR3 has 14 amino acids. The germline V gene has CDR1 ENHRY and CDR2 SYGVKD. Trimming shortened V by 5 bases and J by 2 bases, and 7 bases separated the two germline ends. The J gene is TRBJ2-6, the V gene TRBV10-3; D may be TRBD1 (6 bases). The specimen was PBMCs, mostly from graft donor cells, collected 360 days after TCRalphabeta/CD19-depleted stem cell transplant. This clonotype was obtained from a male patient aged 2-9 years who had a stem cell transplant for acute lymphoblastic leukemia, so the T cells may come from the graft donor. CDR3 sequence reads: CAISSGAGANVLTF. CDR3 nucleotide sequence: TGTGCCATCAGTTCAGGGGCTGGGGCCAACGTCCTGACTTTC.